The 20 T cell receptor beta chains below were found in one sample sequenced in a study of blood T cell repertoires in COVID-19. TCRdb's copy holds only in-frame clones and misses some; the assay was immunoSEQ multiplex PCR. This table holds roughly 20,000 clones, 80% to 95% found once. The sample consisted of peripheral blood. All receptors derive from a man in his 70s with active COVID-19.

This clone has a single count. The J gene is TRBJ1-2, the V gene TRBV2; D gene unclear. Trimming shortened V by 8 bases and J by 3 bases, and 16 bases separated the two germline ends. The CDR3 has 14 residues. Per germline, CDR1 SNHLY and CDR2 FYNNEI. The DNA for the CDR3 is TGTGCCAGCCCCACGGGAAGGTTTTACTATGGCTACACCTTC. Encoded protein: CASPTGRFYYGYTF.

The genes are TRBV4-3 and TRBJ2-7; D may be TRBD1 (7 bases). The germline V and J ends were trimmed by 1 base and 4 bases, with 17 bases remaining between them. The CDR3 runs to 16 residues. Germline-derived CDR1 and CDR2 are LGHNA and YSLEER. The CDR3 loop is CASSQGQGGGVYEQYF. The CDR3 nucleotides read TGCGCCAGCAGCCAAGGTCAGGGGGGCGGCGTATACGAGCAGTACTTC.

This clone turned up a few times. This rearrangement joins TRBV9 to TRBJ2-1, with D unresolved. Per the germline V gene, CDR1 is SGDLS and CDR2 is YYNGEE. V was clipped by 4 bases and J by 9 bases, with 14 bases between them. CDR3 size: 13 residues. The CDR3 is CASSRFAIGEQFF. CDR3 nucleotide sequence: TGTGCCAGCAGCCGTTTCGCGATTGGTGAGCAGTTCTTC.

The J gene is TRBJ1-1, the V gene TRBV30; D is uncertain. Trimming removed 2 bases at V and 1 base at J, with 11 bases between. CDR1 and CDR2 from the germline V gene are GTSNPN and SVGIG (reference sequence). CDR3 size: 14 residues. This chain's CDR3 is CAWSQTTSNTEAFF. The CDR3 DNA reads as TGTGCCTGGAGTCAGACGACATCGAACACTGAAGCTTTCTTT.

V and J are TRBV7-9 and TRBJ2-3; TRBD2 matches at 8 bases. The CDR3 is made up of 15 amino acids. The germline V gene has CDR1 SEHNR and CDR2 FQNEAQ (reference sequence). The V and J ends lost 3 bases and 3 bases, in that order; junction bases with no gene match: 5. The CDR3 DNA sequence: TGTGCCAGCAGCTTGGGGACTAGAACAACAGATACGCAGTATTTT. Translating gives CASSLGTRTTDTQYF.

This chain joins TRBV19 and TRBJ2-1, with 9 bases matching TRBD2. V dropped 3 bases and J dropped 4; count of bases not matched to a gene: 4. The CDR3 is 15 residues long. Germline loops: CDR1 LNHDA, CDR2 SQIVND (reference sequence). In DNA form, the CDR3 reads TGTGCCAGTAGTATTCTGACTAGCGGATACAATGAGCAGTTCTTC. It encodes CASSILTSGYNEQFF.

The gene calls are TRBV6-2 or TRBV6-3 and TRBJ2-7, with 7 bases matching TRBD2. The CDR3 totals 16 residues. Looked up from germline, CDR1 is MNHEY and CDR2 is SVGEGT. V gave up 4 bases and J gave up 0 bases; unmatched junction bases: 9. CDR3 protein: CASSSLAAGSSYEQYF. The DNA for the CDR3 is TGTGCCAGCAGTTCCCTGGCAGCGGGGAGCTCCTACGAGCAGTACTTC.

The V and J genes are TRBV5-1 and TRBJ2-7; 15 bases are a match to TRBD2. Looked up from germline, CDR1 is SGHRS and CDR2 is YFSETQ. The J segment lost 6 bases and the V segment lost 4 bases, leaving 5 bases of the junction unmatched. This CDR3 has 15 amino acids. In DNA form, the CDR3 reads TGCGCCAGCAGCGCGGGGGGACTAGCGGGAGGCGAGCAGTACTTC. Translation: CASSAGGLAGGEQYF.

The CDR3 loop reads CASSQRTGGGGNQPQHF. The CDR3 DNA reads as TGTGCCAGCAGCCAGCGGACAGGGGGAGGTGGCAATCAGCCCCAGCATTTT. This chain joins TRBV5-8 and TRBJ1-5; 10 nucleotides align to TRBD1. The J segment lost 2 bases and the V segment lost 4 bases, leaving 9 bases of the junction unmatched. Germline loops: CDR1 SGHTS, CDR2 YDEGEE. CDR3 length equals 17 residues.

The CDR3 nucleotides read TGTGCCACCAGCAGAGTTAGCGGGAAGGATACGCAGTATTTT. Protein product: CATSRVSGKDTQYF. The chain recombines TRBV15 with TRBJ2-3; 8 bases are a match to TRBD2. Losses at the gene ends were 1 base for V and 6 bases for J; bases not matched to a gene: 3. The CDR3 sequence is 14 residues long. Looked up from germline, CDR1 is LNHNV and CDR2 is YYDKDF (reference sequence).

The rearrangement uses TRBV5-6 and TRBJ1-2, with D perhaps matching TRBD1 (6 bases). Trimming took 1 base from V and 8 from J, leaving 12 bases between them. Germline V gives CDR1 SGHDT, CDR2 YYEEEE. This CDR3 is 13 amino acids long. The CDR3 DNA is TGTGCCAGCAGCTTGCGAAGGGGGGGAGGCTACACCTTC. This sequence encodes CASSLRRGGGYTF.

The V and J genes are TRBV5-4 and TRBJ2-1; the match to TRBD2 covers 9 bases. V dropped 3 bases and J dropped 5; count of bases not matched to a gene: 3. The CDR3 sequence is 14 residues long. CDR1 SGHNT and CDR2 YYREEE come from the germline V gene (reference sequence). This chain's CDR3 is CASSSTSGHNEQFF. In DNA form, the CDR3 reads TGTGCCAGCAGCTCGACTAGCGGCCACAATGAGCAGTTCTTC.

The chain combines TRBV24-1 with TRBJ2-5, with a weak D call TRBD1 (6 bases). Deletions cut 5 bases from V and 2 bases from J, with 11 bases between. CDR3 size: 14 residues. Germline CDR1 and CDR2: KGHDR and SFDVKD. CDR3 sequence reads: CATSAGAGQETQYF. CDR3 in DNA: TGTGCCACCAGTGCAGGGGCCGGACAAGAGACCCAGTACTTC.

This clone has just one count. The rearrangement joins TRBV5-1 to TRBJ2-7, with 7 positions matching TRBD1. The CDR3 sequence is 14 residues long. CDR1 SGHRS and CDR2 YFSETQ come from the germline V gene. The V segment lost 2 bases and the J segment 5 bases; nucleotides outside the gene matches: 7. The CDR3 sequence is CASSFSGGGHEQYF. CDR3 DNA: TGCGCCAGCAGCTTCTCAGGGGGTGGCCACGAGCAGTACTTC.

The CDR3 DNA follows: TGTGCCAGCAGCTCGGGGACAGGGAGAAACACCATATATTTT. As protein: CASSSGTGRNTIYF. V usage is TRBV11-2 and J usage is TRBJ1-3; TRBD1 aligns across 9 bases. This CDR3 has 14 amino acids. V was clipped by 4 bases and J by 5 bases; unmatched bases: 3. Germline-derived CDR1 and CDR2 are SGHAT and FQNNGV. Full variable domain (rest looked up from reference TRBV11-2 and TRBJ1-3): EAGVAQSPRYKIIEKRQSVAFWCNPISGHATLYWYQQILGQGPKLLIQFQNNGVVDDSQLPKDRFSAERLKGVDSTLKIQPAKLEDSAVYLCASSSGTGRNTIYFGEGSWLTVV.

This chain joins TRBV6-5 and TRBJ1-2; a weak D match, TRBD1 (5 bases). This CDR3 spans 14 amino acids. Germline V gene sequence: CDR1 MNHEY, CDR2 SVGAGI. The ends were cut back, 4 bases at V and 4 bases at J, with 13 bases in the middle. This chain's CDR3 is CASSFVGQSYGYTF. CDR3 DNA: TGTGCCAGCAGTTTCGTGGGGCAGAGCTATGGCTACACCTTC.

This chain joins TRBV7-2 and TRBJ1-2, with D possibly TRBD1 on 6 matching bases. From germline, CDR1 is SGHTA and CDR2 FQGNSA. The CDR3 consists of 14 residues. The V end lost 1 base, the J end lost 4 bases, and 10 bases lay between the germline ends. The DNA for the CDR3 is TGTGCCAGCAGCTTAGTACAGGGCGGCTATGGCTACACCTTC. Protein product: CASSLVQGGYGYTF.

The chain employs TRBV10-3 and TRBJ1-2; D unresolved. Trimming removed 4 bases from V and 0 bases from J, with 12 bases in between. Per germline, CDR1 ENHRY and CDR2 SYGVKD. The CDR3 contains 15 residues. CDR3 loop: CAISGGGQSNYGYTF. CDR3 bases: TGTGCCATCAGTGGAGGAGGGCAGTCTAACTATGGCTACACCTTC.

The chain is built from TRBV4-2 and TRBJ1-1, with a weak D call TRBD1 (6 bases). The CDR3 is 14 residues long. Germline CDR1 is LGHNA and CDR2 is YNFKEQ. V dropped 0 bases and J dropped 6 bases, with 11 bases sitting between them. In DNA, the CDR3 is TGTGCCAGCAGCCAAGATCGGGGGGCTCCTGAAGCTTTCTTT. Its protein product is CASSQDRGAPEAFF.

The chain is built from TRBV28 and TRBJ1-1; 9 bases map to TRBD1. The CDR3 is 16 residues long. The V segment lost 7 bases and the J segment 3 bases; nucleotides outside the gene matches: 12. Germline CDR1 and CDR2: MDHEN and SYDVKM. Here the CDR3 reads CASIPNRGRGDTEAFF. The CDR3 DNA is TGTGCCAGCATCCCGAACAGGGGGCGCGGGGACACTGAAGCTTTCTTT.